The present TCR beta chain was sequenced within a study of CXCR3 chemokines and chemotherapy response in bladder cancer. MiXCR was run by TCRdb on the PCR reads, yielding one entry per CDR3 protein. The table includes 3,400 or so distinct CDR3 sequences, approximately 26% detected once. By share, this clonotype ranks as medium-sized. Trimming at V came to 5 bases and at J to 2 bases, leaving 6 bases not matched to a gene. Germline V gene lookup returns CDR1 ENHRY and CDR2 SYGVKD. The CDR3 consists of 15 residues. The receptor was isolated from a human donor with bladder cancer that did not respond to neoadjuvant chemotherapy. This material was obtained from a patient whose treatment included neoadjuvant chemotherapy. V usage is TRBV10-3 and J usage is TRBJ2-7, with 10 bases fitting TRBD2. Here the CDR3 DNA reads TGTGCCATCAGTCAAAGCGGGGGGGGGGCCTACGAGCAGTACTTC. It is translated as CAISQSGGGAYEQYF.